Presented here are 15 T cell receptor beta chains from one specimen sequenced in a study of blood T cell repertoires in COVID-19 (dated by TCRdb to 2018 to 2021). The library relied on the immunoSEQ multiplex PCR assay. Not all clones reach the TCRdb copy of this immuneACCESS table, which keeps in-frame sequences only. Checked studies attribute under half of the gap to unresolved V genes and leave the rest unexplained. The sample table holds about 220,000 clones, of which approximately 86% were seen once. The ten most abundant clones make up about 2.5% of the sample. Sequencing was done on a sample of PBMCs or T cells enriched from blood (not recorded which). All receptors come from a woman aged 25 to 39 with acute COVID-19.

The V and J genes are TRBV5-1 and TRBJ2-7; the match to TRBD1 covers 12 bases. The CDR3 totals 14 residues. V lost 4 bases to trimming and J lost 7 bases; unmatched junction nucleotides: 6. Germline V lookup: CDR1 SGHRS, CDR2 YFSETQ. Here the CDR3 DNA reads TGCGCCAGCAGCCCGGGACAGGGGGCGAGGGAGCAGTACTTC. Its protein product is CASSPGQGAREQYF.

V usage is TRBV27 and J usage is TRBJ2-2; D is perhaps TRBD2 (5 bases). The CDR3 loop spans 16 amino acids. Trimming left V 3 bases short and J 1 base short, with 12 bases between. CDR1 and CDR2 from the germline V gene are MNHEY and SMNVEV (reference sequence). The CDR3 sequence is CASSFSTKMNTGELFF. The CDR3 nucleotides read TGTGCCAGCAGTTTCTCGACTAAAATGAACACCGGGGAGCTGTTTTTT.

The rearrangement links TRBV6-5 to TRBJ1-3; D uncertain. The V end lost 2 bases, the J end lost 5 bases, and 7 bases lay between the germline ends. The CDR3 consists of 13 residues. The germline CDR1 and CDR2 sequences are MNHEY and SVGAGI. The CDR3 loop is CASSYEVRNTIYF. DNA for the CDR3: TGTGCCAGCAGTTACGAGGTGAGAAACACCATATATTTT.

This sequence joins TRBV6-5 and TRBJ1-1, with 8 bases fitting TRBD1. CDR1 MNHEY and CDR2 SVGAGI come from the germline V gene. With V trimmed by 5 bases and J by 10 bases, 6 bases remained unmatched. The CDR3 covers 12 residues. Here the CDR3 DNA reads TGTGCCAGCAGTCAGAGACAGGGGAGAGCTTTCTTT. Residues: CASSQRQGRAFF.

The J gene is TRBJ2-1, the V gene TRBV4-2, with 10 bases that match TRBD2. The CDR3 extends over 16 amino acids. The germline gives CDR1 LGHNA, CDR2 YNFKEQ. Losses at the gene ends were 0 bases for V and 7 bases for J; bases not matched to a gene: 6. CDR3 in DNA: TGTGCCAGCAGCCAAGAGGAGGCTAGCGGGGGAAATGAGCAGTTCTTC. Protein product: CASSQEEASGGNEQFF.

This clone was counted between two and nine times. V usage is TRBV15 and J usage is TRBJ1-6; D gene unclear. The CDR3 totals 14 residues. Looked up from germline, CDR1 is LNHNV and CDR2 is YYDKDF (reference sequence). The V end lost 1 base, the J end lost 10 bases, and 11 bases lay between the germline ends. The CDR3 nucleotides are TGTGCCACCAGCAGAGGAGGCGTGGAGTCACCCCTCCACTTT. Translation gives CATSRGGVESPLHF.

Only one count was recorded for this clone. The J gene is TRBJ2-1, the V gene TRBV7-8, with D perhaps matching TRBD2 (6 bases). Germline CDR1 SGHVS, CDR2 FQNEAQ. This CDR3 contains 19 residues. Trimming pared 4 bases from V and 1 base from J, leaving 23 bases between. CDR3 protein: CASSSLPWRGGGSYNEQFF. In nucleotides, the CDR3 is TGTGCCAGCAGCTCACTCCCCTGGCGGGGTGGAGGGTCCTACAATGAGCAGTTCTTC.

The V gene is TRBV11-2, the J gene TRBJ1-3; D unclear. Germline CDR1 and CDR2: SGHAT and FQNNGV. Trimming took off 2 bases at V and 0 bases at J, with 14 bases between the two ends. The CDR3 loop spans 17 amino acids. CDR3 protein: CASSLPPTDFSGNTIYF. CDR3 DNA: TGTGCCAGCAGCTTACCACCTACAGATTTCTCTGGAAACACCATATATTTT. Full variable domain (rest looked up from reference TRBV11-2 and TRBJ1-3): EAGVAQSPRYKIIEKRQSVAFWCNPISGHATLYWYQQILGQGPKLLIQFQNNGVVDDSQLPKDRFSAERLKGVDSTLKIQPAKLEDSAVYLCASSLPPTDFSGNTIYFGEGSWLTVV.

CDR3: CASSRLLGDRGEAFF. The CDR3 bases are TGTGCCAGCAGCCGCCTTTTAGGGGACAGGGGTGAAGCTTTCTTT. The V call is TRBV3-1 (or the pseudogene TRBV3-2), the J call TRBJ1-1; 10 nucleotides align to TRBD1. There are 15 residues in the CDR3. The V segment lost 4 bases and the J segment 7 bases; nucleotides outside the gene matches: 9. Germline loops: CDR1 LGHDT, CDR2 YNNKEL (reference sequence).

The J gene is TRBJ2-5, the V gene TRBV27; possible D gene TRBD2, 5 bases. Germline V gives CDR1 MNHEY, CDR2 SMNVEV (reference sequence). The CDR3 has 13 amino acids. V lost 8 bases, J lost 4 bases, and 14 bases lay in between. CDR3 bases: TGTGCCAGCTCGAGGGAACGCCGAGAGACCCAGTACTTC. Translated, it gives CASSRERRETQYF.

The chain links TRBV6-6 to TRBJ2-5, with TRBD1 as a possible D gene (5 bases). The CDR3 totals 14 residues. Germline V gene lookup returns CDR1 MNHNY and CDR2 SVGAGI (reference sequence). Trimming shortened V by 4 bases and J by 1 base, and 10 bases separated the two germline ends. CDR3 in DNA: TGTGCCAGCAGTTCTTGGACAAGCCAAGAGACCCAGTACTTC. Its protein is CASSSWTSQETQYF.

The J gene is TRBJ2-7, the V gene TRBV6-5; D uncertain. The V gene lost 2 bases and the J gene lost 2 bases, with 10 bases spanning the gap. Germline values: CDR1 MNHEY, CDR2 SVGAGI. There are 14 residues in the CDR3. The DNA for the CDR3 is TGTGCCAGCAGTTACATCGGTAACCCCTACGAGCAGTACTTC. This sequence encodes CASSYIGNPYEQYF.

The V and J genes are TRBV7-8 and TRBJ2-4; 7 nucleotides agree with TRBD2. The germline V gene encodes CDR1 SGHVS and CDR2 FQNEAQ. CDR3 length equals 16 residues. V trimming: 5 bases; J trimming: 8 bases; junction bases outside the gene matches: 15. The CDR3 protein is CASSGGDDRRKDIQYF. CDR3 bases: TGTGCCAGCAGCGGGGGGGACGATAGGCGGAAGGACATTCAGTACTTC.

The chain couples TRBV7-2 to TRBJ2-3, with 7 nucleotides matching TRBD2. This CDR3 comprises 18 residues. Trimming at V came to 2 bases and at J to 2 bases, leaving 13 bases not matched to a gene. CDR1 and CDR2 from the germline V gene are SGHTA and FQGNSA. CDR3 in DNA: TGTGCCAGCAGCTTATCCATCTCGTGGGGGGGAACCACAGATACGCAGTATTTT. The encoded protein is CASSLSISWGGTTDTQYF.

The chain carries TRBV25-1 and TRBJ1-6; D remains unclear. V lost 1 base to trimming and J lost 12 bases, with 10 bases between them. Germline V lookup: CDR1 MGHDK, CDR2 SYGVNS. The CDR3 has 13 residues. The CDR3 coding sequence is TGTGCCAGCAGTGAATCAACAGTGGGACCCCTCCACTTT. Amino acids: CASSESTVGPLHF.